This T cell receptor beta chain was recorded in a study of T-cell reconstitution after alpha-beta-depleted transplantation in children. The TCRbeta library was prepared with unique molecular identifiers. MiXCR, run by TCRdb on the PCR reads, gives a single entry per CDR3 protein. This sample has hundreds of thousands of distinct CDR3 sequences, with roughly 15% found just once. Germline V lookup: CDR1 SQVTM, CDR2 ANQGSEA. Between the trimmed V and J ends, which lost 5 bases and 5 bases, there was a span of 26 bases. The CDR3 covers 17 residues. The source of this sequence is a human donor who donated a stem cell graft to a child with acute myeloid leukemia. The source material was PBMCs from the stem cell graft donor, sampled from the stem cell graft. V usage is TRBV29-1 and J usage is TRBJ2-3; possible D gene TRBD2, 6 bases. For the CDR3, the DNA is TGCAGCGTTCCGCCCCCACCCGGGGACTCACCACGAGATACGCAGTATTTT. Translation: CSVPPPPGDSPRDTQYF.